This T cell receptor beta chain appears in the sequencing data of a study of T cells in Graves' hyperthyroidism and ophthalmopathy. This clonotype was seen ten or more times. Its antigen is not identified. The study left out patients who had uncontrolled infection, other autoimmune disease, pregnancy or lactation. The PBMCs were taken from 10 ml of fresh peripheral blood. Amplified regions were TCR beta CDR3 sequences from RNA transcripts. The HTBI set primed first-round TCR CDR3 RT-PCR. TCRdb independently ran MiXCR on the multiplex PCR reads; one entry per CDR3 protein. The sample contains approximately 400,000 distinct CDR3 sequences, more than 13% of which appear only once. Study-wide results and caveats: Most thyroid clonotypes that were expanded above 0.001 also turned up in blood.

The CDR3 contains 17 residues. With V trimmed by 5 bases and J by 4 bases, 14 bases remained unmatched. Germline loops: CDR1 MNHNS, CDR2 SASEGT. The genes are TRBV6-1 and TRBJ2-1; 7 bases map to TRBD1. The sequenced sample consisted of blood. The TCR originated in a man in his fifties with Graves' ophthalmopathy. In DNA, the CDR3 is TGTGCCAGCAGTCACAGCCCGGAGACAGGGCTATACAATGAGCAGTTCTTC. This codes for CASSHSPETGLYNEQFF.